This T cell receptor (beta chain) is from a study of radiation and T cells in renal cell carcinoma. TCRdb's copy holds only in-frame clones and misses some; the assay was immunoSEQ multiplex PCR. The sample consists of about 120,000 clones, 80% to 90% of them appearing once. From germline, CDR1 is SGDLS and CDR2 YYNGEE. Trimming removed 1 base from V and 5 bases from J; junction bases left unmatched: 8. The CDR3 length is 16 residues. Time point noted: blood 2 weeks post-SBRT. The sample's treatment: 15 Gy SBRT to primary tumor, nephrectomy 4 weeks later. Specimen: blood, collected from a patient whose treatment included radiotherapy and nephrectomy. This TCR was recovered from a woman aged 55-75 years with renal cell carcinoma. The V gene is TRBV9, the J gene TRBJ2-1, with 8 bases lining up with TRBD2. The CDR3 loop reads CASSVSGGALNNEQFF. DNA of the CDR3: TGTGCCAGCAGCGTATCGGGAGGGGCCTTAAACAATGAGCAGTTCTTC.